This T cell receptor (beta chain) was identified during a study of TIL therapy for anti-PD-1-resistant metastatic lung cancer. Study information: Median patient age was 54, ranging roughly 38-85 years.

The time point is: pre-treatment sample, taken before nivolumab and TIL therapy. Tumor tissue came from excised metastases, mostly pleural nodules or supraclavicular lymph nodes. The immunoSEQ assay was v3. The repertoire was sequenced with immunoSEQ multiplex PCR; TCRdb's copy has only in-frame clones and lacks some. This sample has roughly 9,500 clones, with over 70% found just once. Sample: tumor tissue, taken at baseline. The source is a person aged 25 to 80 with non-small cell lung cancer.

CDR3 region: CASSQDRDKPLHF. For the CDR3, the DNA is TGCGCCAGCAGCCAAGACCGGGATAAACCCCTCCACTTT. V gene TRBV4-3 combines with J gene TRBJ1-6; D not resolved. The germline gives CDR1 LGHNA, CDR2 YSLEER. The length of the CDR3 is 13 residues. V lost 0 bases to trimming and J lost 12 bases, with 9 bases between them.